This is a list of T cell receptor beta chains from one sample in a study of tumor-infiltrating lymphocytes in localized non-small cell lung cancer. This table comes from immunoSEQ multiplex PCR, and its TCRdb copy is limited to in-frame clones, with some not included. The sample has some 12,000 clones, roughly 79% seen once; the top ten hold 4.5%. Input material: lung tumor tissue. These receptors were obtained from a human donor with non-small cell lung cancer. Both conserved end residues are part of each CDR3. A D gene is named only where the DNA matches it firmly.

TRBV9,TRBJ2-5,TRBD2,CASSASGTSEETQYF
TRBV28,TRBJ1-5,TRBD1,CASSDSPTGSVNQPQHF
TRBV10-3,TRBJ1-5,-,CATSEGSNQPQHF
TRBV6-6,TRBJ1-1,-,CASSLDSGGEAFF
TRBV9,TRBJ1-5,-,CASSVDGTGNQPQHF
TRBV6-6,TRBJ2-1,-,CASSLYADEQFF
TRBV5-4,TRBJ2-5,-,CASSQGGAQYF
TRBV5-1,TRBJ2-2,TRBD1,CASSWTGSPGELFF
TRBV18,TRBJ2-5,-,CASSELAGETQYF
TRBV7-8,TRBJ2-6,-,CASSPEAWGRIDSGANVLTF
TRBV18,TRBJ1-3,-,CASSPPIHKGNTIYF
TRBV7-2,TRBJ2-6,-,CASSFQGSGANVLTF
TRBV30,TRBJ2-7,-,CACLGSGAGEQYF
TRBV7-6,TRBJ2-4,TRBD2,CASSKTESGRAKNIQYF
TRBV7-2,TRBJ2-2,TRBD2,CASSSGLAGELFF
TRBV4-3,TRBJ2-1,-,CASSRQAGWSYNEQFF
TRBV7-2,TRBJ2-3,-,CASSLASTDTQYF